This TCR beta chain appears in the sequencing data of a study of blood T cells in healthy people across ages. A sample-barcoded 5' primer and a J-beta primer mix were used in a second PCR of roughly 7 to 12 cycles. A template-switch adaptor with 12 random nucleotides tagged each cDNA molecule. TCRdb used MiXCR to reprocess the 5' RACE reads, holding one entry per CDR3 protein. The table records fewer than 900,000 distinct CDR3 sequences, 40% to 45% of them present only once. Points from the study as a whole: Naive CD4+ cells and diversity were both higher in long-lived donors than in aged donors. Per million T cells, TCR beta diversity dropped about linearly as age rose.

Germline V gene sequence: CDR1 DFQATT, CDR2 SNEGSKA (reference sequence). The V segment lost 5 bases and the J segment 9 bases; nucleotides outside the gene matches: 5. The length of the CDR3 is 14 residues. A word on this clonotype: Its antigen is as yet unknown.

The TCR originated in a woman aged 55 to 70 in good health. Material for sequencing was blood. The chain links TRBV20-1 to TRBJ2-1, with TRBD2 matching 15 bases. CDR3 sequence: CSARTSGRVGEQFF. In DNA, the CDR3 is TGCAGTGCTCGGACTAGCGGGAGGGTCGGTGAGCAGTTCTTC.